This passage covers 12 T cell receptor beta chains from one sample sequenced in a study of blood T cell repertoires in COVID-19. This table comes from immunoSEQ multiplex PCR, and its TCRdb copy is limited to in-frame clones, with some not included. The table records 200,000 to 300,000 clones, 65% to 90% of them present only once. The material sequenced was peripheral blood. Receptors were obtained from a man between 40 and 49 years old who had recovered from COVID-19.

V is TRBV29-1 and J is TRBJ1-1; 7 bases agree with TRBD1. The V gene end was trimmed by 7 bases and the J gene end by 4 bases; junction bases not matched to a gene: 9. Germline CDR1 is SQVTM and CDR2 is ANQGSEA. This CDR3 is 13 amino acids long. The CDR3 sequence is CSGRQGSGTEAFF. CDR3 DNA sequence: TGCAGCGGTAGACAGGGCTCGGGCACTGAAGCTTTCTTT.

Many counts were recorded for this clone. The genes are TRBV6-6 and TRBJ1-2; D possibly corresponds to TRBD1 (6 bases). Between the trimmed V and J ends, which lost 2 bases and 8 bases, there was a span of 15 bases. The CDR3 is 14 residues long. CDR1 and CDR2 from the germline V gene are MNHNY and SVGAGI (reference sequence). In DNA form, the CDR3 reads TGTGCCAGCAGTTACACGTGGACAGTTTCCGGCTACACCTTC. Translated, it gives CASSYTWTVSGYTF.

The chain uses TRBV3-1 (or the pseudogene TRBV3-2) and TRBJ2-2; D might be TRBD1 (5 bases). The CDR3 covers 15 residues. Germline V gene sequence: CDR1 LGHDT, CDR2 YNNKEL (reference sequence). With 1 base removed from V and 3 bases from J, the gap between germline ends came to 9 bases. The CDR3 DNA follows: TGTGCCAGCAGCCAAGGGGGCCTGGACACCGGGGAGCTGTTTTTT. This codes for CASSQGGLDTGELFF.

This clone showed up just a few times. V is TRBV21-1 and J is TRBJ1-5. TRBV21-1 is reported as a pseudogene. This CDR3 region has 17 residues. The CDR3 nucleotides read TGTGCCAGCAGGGACCGGGACTCTTACTCTCGCAATCAGCCCCAGCATTTT. It is translated as CASRDRDSYSRNQPQHF.

V is TRBV7-9 and J is TRBJ1-5; no clear D gene. CDR3 length: 15 residues. Per germline, CDR1 SEHNR and CDR2 FQNEAQ (reference sequence). V gave up 6 bases and J gave up 2 bases, with 14 bases separating them. The CDR3 DNA follows: TGTGCCAGCAGAGCAGGTGGTTTTGGCAATCAGCCCCAGCATTTT. Amino acids: CASRAGGFGNQPQHF.

This chain links TRBV25-1 with TRBJ2-3, with D unresolved. Germline-derived CDR1 and CDR2 are MGHDK and SYGVNS. The CDR3 extends over 12 amino acids. V lost 6 bases and J 5 bases, leaving 9 bases between the germline ends. The CDR3: CASRASGDTQYF. CDR3 nucleotide sequence: TGTGCCAGCAGGGCGTCGGGAGATACGCAGTATTTT.

V and J are TRBV7-2 and TRBJ1-1, with 7 bases identical to TRBD1. The CDR3 is 17 amino acids. Germline V gene sequence: CDR1 SGHTA, CDR2 FQGNSA. V lost 5 bases and J lost 4; bases outside the gene matches: 16. The CDR3 coding sequence is TGTGCCAGCAGCCTTACGGGACAGTCATGGGGAATCACTGAAGCTTTCTTT. Protein: CASSLTGQSWGITEAFF.

This clone was seen once. The chain uses TRBV10-3 and TRBJ2-5, with 9 bases lining up with TRBD1. This CDR3 has 16 residues. The germline CDR1 and CDR2 sequences are ENHRY and SYGVKD. J lost 2 bases, V lost 10 bases, and 14 bases had no gene match. The CDR3 sequence is CATRDRESRGQETQYF. DNA of the CDR3: TGTGCCACCCGGGACAGGGAAAGTCGGGGTCAAGAGACCCAGTACTTC.

This clone was counted between two and nine times. The genes are TRBV3-1 (or the pseudogene TRBV3-2) and TRBJ2-1; D is perhaps TRBD1 (6 bases). Deletions cut 3 bases from V and 10 bases from J, with 16 bases between. The germline gives CDR1 LGHDT, CDR2 YNNKEL (reference sequence). CDR3 size: 14 residues. The chain's CDR3 is CASSHVQGQREQFF. CDR3 sequence (DNA): TGTGCCAGCAGCCACGTACAGGGCCAAAGGGAGCAGTTCTTC.

The gene calls are TRBV12-3 or TRBV12-4 and TRBJ2-7; TRBD1 matches 8 bases. With V trimmed by 8 bases and J by 3 bases, 3 bases remained unmatched. CDR3 length equals 12 residues. CDR3 coding DNA: TGTGCCAGCGGGACAGGATACTACGAGCAGTACTTC. Translation: CASGTGYYEQYF.

The chain links TRBV5-1 to TRBJ1-2, with 7 nucleotides matching TRBD1. V dropped 4 bases and J dropped 3; count of bases not matched to a gene: 9. Germline V gene lookup returns CDR1 SGHRS and CDR2 YFSETQ. This CDR3 region has 15 residues. Here the CDR3 reads CASSIQGSRDYGYTF. In DNA form, the CDR3 reads TGCGCCAGCAGCATACAGGGGTCCCGTGACTATGGCTACACCTTC. The full variable domain, its missing parts supplied by reference TRBV5-1 and TRBJ1-2, is KAGVTQTPRYLIKTRGQQVTLSCSPISGHRSVSWYQQTPGQGLQFLFEYFSETQRNKGNFPGRFSGRQFSNSRSEMNVSTLELGDSALYLCASSIQGSRDYGYTFGSGTRLTVV.

This clone was recorded once. The chain couples TRBV2 to TRBJ2-1, with 8 bases lining up with TRBD2. The trim removed 7 bases at V and 7 bases at J, leaving 6 bases unmatched. This CDR3 has 13 residues. In germline, CDR1 is SNHLY, CDR2 FYNNEI. CDR3: CASKRGGGNEQFF. DNA for the CDR3: TGTGCCAGCAAACGGGGGGGCGGGAATGAGCAGTTCTTC.